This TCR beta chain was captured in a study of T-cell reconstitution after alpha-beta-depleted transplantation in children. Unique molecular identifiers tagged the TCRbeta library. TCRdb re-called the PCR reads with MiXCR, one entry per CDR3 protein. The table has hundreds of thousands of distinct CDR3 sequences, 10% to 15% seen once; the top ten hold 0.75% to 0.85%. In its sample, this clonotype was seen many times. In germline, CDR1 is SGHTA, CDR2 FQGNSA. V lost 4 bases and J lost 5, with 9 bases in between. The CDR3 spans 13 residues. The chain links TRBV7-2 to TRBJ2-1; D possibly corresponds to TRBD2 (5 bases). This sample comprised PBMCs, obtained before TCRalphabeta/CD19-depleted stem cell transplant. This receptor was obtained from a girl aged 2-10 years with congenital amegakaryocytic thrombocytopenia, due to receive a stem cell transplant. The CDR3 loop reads CASSSGLNNEQFF. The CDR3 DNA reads TGTGCCAGCAGCTCCGGACTGAACAATGAGCAGTTCTTC.